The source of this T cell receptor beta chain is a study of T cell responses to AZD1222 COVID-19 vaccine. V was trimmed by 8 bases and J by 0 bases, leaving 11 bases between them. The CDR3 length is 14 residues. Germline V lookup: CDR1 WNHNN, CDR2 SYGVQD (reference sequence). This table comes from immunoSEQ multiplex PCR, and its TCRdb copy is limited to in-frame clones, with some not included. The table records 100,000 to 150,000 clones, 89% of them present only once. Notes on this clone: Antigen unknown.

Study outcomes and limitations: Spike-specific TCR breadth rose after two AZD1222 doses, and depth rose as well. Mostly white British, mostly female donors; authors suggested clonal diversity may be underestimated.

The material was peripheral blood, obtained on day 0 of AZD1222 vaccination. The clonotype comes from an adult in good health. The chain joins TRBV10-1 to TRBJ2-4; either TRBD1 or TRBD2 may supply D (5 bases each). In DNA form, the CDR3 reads TGCGCCAGCGGCCGAGGGGAAGCCAAAAACATTCAGTACTTC. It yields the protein CASGRGEAKNIQYF.